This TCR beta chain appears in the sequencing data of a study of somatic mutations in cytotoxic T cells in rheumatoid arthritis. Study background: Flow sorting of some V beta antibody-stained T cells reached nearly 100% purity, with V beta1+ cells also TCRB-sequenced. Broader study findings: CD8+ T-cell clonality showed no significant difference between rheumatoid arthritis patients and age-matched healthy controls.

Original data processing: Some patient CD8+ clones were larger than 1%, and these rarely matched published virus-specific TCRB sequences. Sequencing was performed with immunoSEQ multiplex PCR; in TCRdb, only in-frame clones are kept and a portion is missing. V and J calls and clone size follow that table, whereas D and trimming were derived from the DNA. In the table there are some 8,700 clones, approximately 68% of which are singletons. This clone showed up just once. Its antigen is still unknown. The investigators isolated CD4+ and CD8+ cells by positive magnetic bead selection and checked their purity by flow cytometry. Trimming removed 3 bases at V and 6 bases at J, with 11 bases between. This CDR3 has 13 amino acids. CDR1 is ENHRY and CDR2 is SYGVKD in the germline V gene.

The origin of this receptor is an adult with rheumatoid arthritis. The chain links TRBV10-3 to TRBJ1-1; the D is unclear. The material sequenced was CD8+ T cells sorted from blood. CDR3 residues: CAISDPGGSEAFF. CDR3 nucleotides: TGTGCCATCAGTGATCCGGGTGGATCTGAAGCTTTCTTT.